Below are 27 T cell receptor beta chains sequenced from a single sample in a study of CXCR3-negative and CXCR3-positive naive CD8 T cells. UMI-tagged TRB cDNA libraries were built via 5' RACE. TCRdb re-called the 5' RACE reads; every CDR3 protein appears as one record, without DNA. Its clone listing holds tens of thousands of distinct CDR3 sequences. Sequencing was carried out using memory CD8+ T cells from blood. These receptors all come from a human donor in good health. Some clones in this sample may be carry-over from other donors' samples.

The J gene is TRBJ2-1, the V gene TRBV7-2; TCRdb selects TRBD1, and the lack of DNA leaves this call unchecked. CDR1 and CDR2 from the germline V gene are SGHTA and FQGNSA. The CDR3 is 14 amino acids. This CDR3 reads CASSLGGVRNEQFF. The full variable domain, in which reference TRBV7-2 and TRBJ2-1 provide the parts outside the CDR3, is GAGVSQSPSNKVTEKGKDVELRCDPISGHTALYWYRQSLGQGLEFLIYFQGNSAPDKSGLPSDRFSAERTGGSVSTLTIQRTQQEDSAVYLCASSLGGVRNEQFFGPGTRLTVL.

CDR3: CASSSMTGYEQYF. The chain employs TRBV5-1 and TRBJ2-7; there is no DNA to check the TCRdb D call of TRBD1. Germline loops: CDR1 SGHRS, CDR2 YFSETQ. The CDR3 is 13 residues long. The full variable domain, rest sourced from reference TRBV5-1 and TRBJ2-7, is KAGVTQTPRYLIKTRGQQVTLSCSPISGHRSVSWYQQTPGQGLQFLFEYFSETQRNKGNFPGRFSGRQFSNSRSEMNVSTLELGDSALYLCASSSMTGYEQYFGPGTRLTVT.

This chain's CDR3 is CASSPQSARNEQFF. The rearrangement joins TRBV7-9 to TRBJ2-1. CDR3 length: 14 residues. Looked up from germline, CDR1 is SEHNR and CDR2 is FQNEAQ (reference sequence). The variable domain in full, with the rest retrieved from reference TRBV7-9 and TRBJ2-1, is DTGVSQNPRHKITKRGQNVTFRCDPISEHNRLYWYRQTLGQGPEFLTYFQNEAQLEKSRLLSDRFSAERPKGSFSTLEIQRTEQGDSAMYLCASSPQSARNEQFFGPGTRLTVL.

V gene TRBV29-1 combines with J gene TRBJ1-2. The CDR3 is made up of 14 amino acids. Germline-derived CDR1 and CDR2 are SQVTM and ANQGSEA. CDR3 sequence reads: CSVAWAESNYGYTF.

This chain links TRBV27 with TRBJ2-3; absent DNA, TCRdb's TRBD2 call cannot be checked. The CDR3 sequence is 15 residues long. The germline V gene has CDR1 MNHEY and CDR2 SMNVEV (reference sequence). CDR3 loop: CASRPAAGLTDTQYF.

The V and J genes are TRBV7-9 and TRBJ2-7; the TCRdb D gene call, TRBD2, has no DNA to confirm it. CDR3 length: 16 amino acids. Germline V CDR1 and CDR2: SEHNR, FQNEAQ (reference sequence). This chain's CDR3 is CASSHPRLAGGYEQYF.

This chain uses TRBV7-9 with TRBJ1-2. Per germline, CDR1 SEHNR and CDR2 FQNEAQ (reference sequence). This CDR3 is built from 14 residues. The CDR3: CASSLAAGLYGYTF.

The V call is TRBV7-9, the J call TRBJ2-1; the TCRdb call, TRBD1, lacks DNA for checking. The CDR3 contains 14 residues. Germline V gene sequence: CDR1 SEHNR, CDR2 FQNEAQ (reference sequence). This CDR3 is CASSLLTTGDEQFF.

The CDR3 sequence is CASSLGTGIETQYF. The gene calls are TRBV7-9 and TRBJ2-5; TCRdb names TRBD1, which stays unverified in the absence of DNA. In germline, CDR1 is SEHNR, CDR2 FQNEAQ (reference sequence). This CDR3 contains 14 residues. The entire variable domain, with the rest obtained from reference TRBV7-9 and TRBJ2-5, is as follows: DTGVSQNPRHKITKRGQNVTFRCDPISEHNRLYWYRQTLGQGPEFLTYFQNEAQLEKSRLLSDRFSAERPKGSFSTLEIQRTEQGDSAMYLCASSLGTGIETQYFGPGTRLLVL.

V and J are TRBV3-2 and TRBJ2-2. TRBV3-2 is assigned pseudogene status. There are 13 residues in the CDR3. This CDR3 is CASSLATVGELFF.

This rearrangement joins TRBV12-3 or TRBV12-4 to TRBJ2-3; the TCRdb D gene call, TRBD2, has no DNA to confirm it. This CDR3 region has 16 residues. The CDR3 region is CASRGLAGATTDTQYF.

The rearrangement uses TRBV7-6 and TRBJ2-3. Germline CDR1 and CDR2: SGHVS and FNYEAQ. This CDR3 contains 12 residues. CDR3 sequence reads: CASSSGLSTQYF.

The chain is built from TRBV29-1 and TRBJ1-1. CDR3 length equals 13 residues. CDR1 SQVTM and CDR2 ANQGSEA come from the germline V gene. CDR3 protein: CSVVKGSTTEAFF. Full variable domain (outside the CDR3, taken from reference TRBV29-1 and TRBJ1-1): SAVISQKPSRDICQRGTSLTIQCQVDSQVTMMFWYRQQPGQSLTLIATANQGSEATYESGFVIDKFPISRPNLTFSTLTVSNMSPEDSSIYLCSVVKGSTTEAFFGQGTRLTVV.

The rearrangement uses TRBV4-3 and TRBJ2-1; TCRdb's D call, TRBD2, is unchecked because there is no DNA. The CDR3 length is 17 residues. Germline CDR1 reads LGHNA; CDR2 reads YSLEER. Here the CDR3 reads CASSQEATSGSIDEQFF.

The rearrangement links TRBV4-3 to TRBJ2-7; TCRdb indicates TRBD1, and absent DNA this call remains unverified. This CDR3 is built from 15 residues. Germline CDR1 reads LGHNA; CDR2 reads YSLEER. The CDR3 loop reads CASSQDRQGSYEQYF.

The genes are TRBV4-1 and TRBJ2-7. This CDR3 contains 13 residues. From germline, CDR1 is MGHRA and CDR2 YSYEKL. The CDR3 region is CASSQQRNYEQYF.

The gene calls are TRBV7-6 and TRBJ1-1; TCRdb gives TRBD1 as the D gene, but with no DNA this cannot be confirmed. Germline CDR1 SGHVS, CDR2 FNYEAQ. This CDR3 is 19 amino acids long. CDR3 sequence reads: CASSLDPISTGAGNTEAFF. Using reference TRBV7-6 and TRBJ1-1 for the parts outside the CDR3, the full variable domain is GAGVSQSPRYKVTKRGQDVALRCDPISGHVSLYWYRQALGQGPEFLTYFNYEAQQDKSGLPNDRFSAERPEGSISTLTIQRTEQRDSAMYRCASSLDPISTGAGNTEAFFGQGTRLTVV.

V and J are TRBV6-4 and TRBJ2-3; TCRdb designates TRBD2, a call that cannot be tested without DNA. Per the germline V gene, CDR1 is MRHNA and CDR2 is SNTAGT. CDR3 size: 15 residues. The CDR3 loop is CASSEASGSADTQYF.

The chain carries TRBV7-6 and TRBJ2-2; lacking DNA, the TRBD1 call made by TCRdb goes unchecked. This CDR3 has 15 residues. In germline, CDR1 is SGHVS, CDR2 FNYEAQ. CDR3 region: CASSQDRANTGELFF.

The rearrangement joins TRBV12-3 or TRBV12-4 to TRBJ1-1; checking the TCRdb D call of TRBD1 is not possible without DNA. The CDR3 totals 14 residues. The CDR3 is CASGPSGVSTEAFF.

V gene TRBV5-1 combines with J gene TRBJ2-7; TCRdb outputs TRBD1, but without DNA this stays unchecked. The CDR3 extends over 12 amino acids. The germline gives CDR1 SGHRS, CDR2 YFSETQ. The CDR3 spells CARSFGGDTEDF.

The chain couples TRBV19 to TRBJ2-7; TCRdb's D gene call, TRBD2, goes unchecked for lack of DNA. CDR3 length: 14 amino acids. From germline, CDR1 is LNHDA and CDR2 SQIVND (reference sequence). The CDR3 protein is CASSPGTSGYEQYF.

The genes are TRBV15 and TRBJ2-4. This CDR3 is 16 amino acids long. Looked up from germline, CDR1 is LNHNV and CDR2 is YYDKDF (reference sequence). The CDR3 loop reads CATSRVSTVAKNIQYF. Complete variable domain (other parts from reference TRBV15 and TRBJ2-4): DAMVIQNPRYQVTQFGKPVTLSCSQTLNHNVMYWYQQKSSQAPKLLFHYYDKDFNNEADTPDNFQSRRPNTSFCFLDIRSPGLGDTAMYLCATSRVSTVAKNIQYFGAGTRLSVL.

The chain carries TRBV4-1 and TRBJ2-3; TCRdb picks TRBD2, but there is no DNA to check that call. The CDR3 spans 17 residues. Germline values: CDR1 MGHRA, CDR2 YSYEKL. The CDR3 region is CASSPRLAGGPTDTQYF.

J is TRBJ2-1 and V is TRBV19; TCRdb outputs TRBD1, but without DNA this stays unchecked. From germline, CDR1 is LNHDA and CDR2 SQIVND (reference sequence). The CDR3 sequence is 15 residues long. This CDR3 reads CASSMNRGANNEQFF.

V gene TRBV7-9 combines with J gene TRBJ2-7; TCRdb reports TRBD1, a call that lacks DNA to check it against. CDR3 size: 15 residues. CDR1 and CDR2 from the germline V gene are SEHNR and FQNEAQ (reference sequence). CDR3 in amino acids: CASSQTGQGRLEQYF.

The chain carries TRBV7-9 and TRBJ1-2; TCRdb lists TRBD1, though no DNA is available to test this call. Germline-derived CDR1 and CDR2 are SEHNR and FQNEAQ (reference sequence). The CDR3 sequence is 16 residues long. The chain's CDR3 is CASSPPLRTGNCGYTF.